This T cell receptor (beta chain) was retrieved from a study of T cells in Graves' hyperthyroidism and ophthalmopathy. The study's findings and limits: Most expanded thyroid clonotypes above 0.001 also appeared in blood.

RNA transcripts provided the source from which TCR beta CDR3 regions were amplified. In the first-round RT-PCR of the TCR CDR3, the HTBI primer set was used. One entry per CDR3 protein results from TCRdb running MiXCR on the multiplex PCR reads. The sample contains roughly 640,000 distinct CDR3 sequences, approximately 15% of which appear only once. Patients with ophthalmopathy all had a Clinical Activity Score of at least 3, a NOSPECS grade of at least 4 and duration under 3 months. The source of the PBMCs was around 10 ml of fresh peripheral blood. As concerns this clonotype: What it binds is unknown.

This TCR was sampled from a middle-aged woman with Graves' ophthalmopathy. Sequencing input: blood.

CDR3 sequence: CASSRRVGGEEAYEQYF. The CDR3, as DNA: TGTGCCAGCAGCCGCCGGGTTGGAGGGGAAGAGGCCTACGAGCAGTACTTC. The chain has TRBV7-2 and TRBJ2-7; D possibly corresponds to TRBD2 (6 bases). The V gene's germline CDR1 is SGHTA and CDR2 FQGNSA. The CDR3 runs to 17 residues. V was shortened by 5 bases and J by 2 bases, with 22 bases between the two germline ends.